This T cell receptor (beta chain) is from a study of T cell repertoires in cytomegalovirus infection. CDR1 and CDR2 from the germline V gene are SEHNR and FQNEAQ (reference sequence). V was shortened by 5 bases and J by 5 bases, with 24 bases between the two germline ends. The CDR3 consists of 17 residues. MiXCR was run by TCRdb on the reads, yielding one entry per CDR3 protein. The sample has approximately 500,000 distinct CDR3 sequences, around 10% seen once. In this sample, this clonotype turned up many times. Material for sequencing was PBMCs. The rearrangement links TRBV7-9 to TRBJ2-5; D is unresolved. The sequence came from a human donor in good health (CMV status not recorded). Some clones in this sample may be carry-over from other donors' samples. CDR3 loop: CASSRSRQITPRETQYF. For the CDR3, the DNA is TGTGCCAGCAGCCGCTCGAGGCAGATTACTCCAAGGGAGACCCAGTACTTC.